The sequence of this TCR beta chain was determined in a study of graft-versus-host responses after intestinal transplantation. As for this clone: Its target is unknown.

Measured with immunoSEQ multiplex PCR; TCRdb has only the in-frame clones, and not every one. This sample has fewer than 130,000 clones; roughly 95% occur once, and the top ten carry roughly 0.5%. Study conclusions and caveats: GvH clones surfaced in recipient marrow, some emerging earlier in ileum or blood.

Trimming cost V 2 bases and J 3 bases, with 14 bases left between them. Germline CDR1 MNHEY, CDR2 SMNVEV (reference sequence). The CDR3 consists of 16 residues. The sequence came from a human donor who received an intestinal transplant. The sequences come from unstimulated CD8+ T cells sorted from spleen or lymph node cells, collected before intestinal transplant. The J gene is TRBJ1-5, the V gene TRBV27, with D tentatively TRBD1 (6 bases). The CDR3 DNA sequence: TGTGCCAGCAGTTTAATCGGGGGGCGCATCAATCAGCCCCAGCATTTT. Translation gives CASSLIGGRINQPQHF.